This passage covers 9 T cell receptor beta chains from one sample sequenced in a study of T cells in Graves' hyperthyroidism and ophthalmopathy. Amplification targeted TCR beta CDR3 regions from RNA transcripts. Initially, a first-round RT-PCR of the TCR CDR3 employed the HTBI primer set. A single record per CDR3 protein comes from TCRdb applying MiXCR to the multiplex PCR reads. The sample lists 400,000 to 450,000 distinct CDR3 sequences; roughly 14% were seen once. The sequenced sample consisted of blood. The receptors stem from a man in his late teens or twenties with Graves' ophthalmopathy.

The chain couples TRBV18 to TRBJ1-1; weak D call: TRBD1 (6 bases). Germline-derived CDR1 and CDR2 are KGHSH and LQKENI. V was clipped by 5 bases and J by 5 bases, with 18 bases between them. This CDR3 has 15 amino acids. The CDR3 sequence is CASSSGTRGQTEAFF. CDR3 DNA: TGTGCCAGCTCATCCGGAACCAGGGGACAAACTGAAGCTTTCTTT.

Notes on this clonotype: Since a much larger clone is just one base distant, this may be a read error. This chain joins TRBV12-3 or TRBV12-4 and TRBJ2-7; D may be TRBD2 (6 bases). V was shortened by 6 bases and J by 2 bases, with 14 bases between the two germline ends. There are 14 residues in the CDR3. CDR3 region: CASSARAGPYEQYF. For the CDR3, the DNA is TGTGCCAGCAGCGCCCGTGCGGGGCCCTACGAGCAGTACTTC.

The table lists this clonotype with many counts. This chain connects TRBV20-1 to TRBJ1-1; perhaps TRBD1 as D (5 bases). Germline CDR1 is DFQATT and CDR2 is SNEGSKA (reference sequence). Between the trimmed V and J ends, which lost 3 bases and 3 bases, there was a span of 17 bases. The CDR3 is 15 amino acids. The CDR3, as DNA: TGCAGTGCTAGGAACGGGGCTGGGGATGACACTGAAGCTTTCTTT. Protein sequence: CSARNGAGDDTEAFF.

In its sample, this clonotype was seen a few times. The chain couples TRBV29-1 to TRBJ2-5, with 8 nucleotides matching TRBD2. Germline-derived CDR1 and CDR2 are SQVTM and ANQGSEA. This CDR3 has 15 amino acids. The V segment lost 5 bases and the J segment 1 base; nucleotides outside the gene matches: 9. This CDR3 is CSVRRLAGSQETQYF. CDR3 bases: TGCAGCGTTAGGAGGTTAGCGGGGTCCCAAGAGACCCAGTACTTC. Full variable domain (outside the CDR3, taken from reference TRBV29-1 and TRBJ2-5): SAVISQKPSRDICQRGTSLTIQCQVDSQVTMMFWYRQQPGQSLTLIATANQGSEATYESGFVIDKFPISRPNLTFSTLTVSNMSPEDSSIYLCSVRRLAGSQETQYFGPGTRLLVL.

The sample holds many counts of this clonotype. The V and J genes are TRBV30 and TRBJ1-5; D perhaps matches TRBD1 (6 bases). Germline V lookup: CDR1 GTSNPN, CDR2 SVGIG (reference sequence). The length of the CDR3 is 15 residues. V was trimmed by 5 bases and J by 4 bases, leaving 18 bases between them. CDR3 DNA: TGTGCCTGGGGGCTCGGGGGGCTTGAAAATCAGCCCCAGCATTTT. This gives the protein CAWGLGGLENQPQHF.

This clonotype was seen a few times. The chain couples TRBV14 to TRBJ2-1; 7 nucleotides agree with TRBD2. CDR3 length: 15 residues. V gave up 4 bases and J gave up 5 bases; unmatched junction bases: 8. Germline CDR1 and CDR2: SGHDN and FVKESK. CDR3 in amino acids: CASSLPGLPDNEQFF. The CDR3 nucleotides read TGTGCCAGCAGCCTCCCGGGACTACCAGACAATGAGCAGTTCTTC.

This clonotype was counted at least ten times. The rearrangement joins TRBV7-2 to TRBJ1-5; D call uncertain. The CDR3 loop spans 15 amino acids. The V gene lost 3 bases and the J gene lost 1 base, with 10 bases spanning the gap. Germline-derived CDR1 and CDR2 are SGHTA and FQGNSA. CDR3 region: CASSLWVGSNQPQHF. CDR3 DNA: TGTGCCAGCAGCTTGTGGGTGGGGAGCAATCAGCCCCAGCATTTT.

This clonotype has ten or more counts. The rearrangement joins TRBV3-1 to TRBJ2-7; D unresolved. Germline loops: CDR1 LGHDT, CDR2 YNNKEL (reference sequence). The V and J ends lost 3 bases and 0 bases respectively, with 3 bases between them. This CDR3 is 12 amino acids long. The DNA of the CDR3 is TGTGCCAGCAGCCACCTCTCCTACGAGCAGTACTTC. Its translation: CASSHLSYEQYF.

The table lists this clonotype with many counts. V gene TRBV10-2 combines with J gene TRBJ2-7; D assignment may be TRBD1 or TRBD2 (5 bases each). This CDR3 is 14 amino acids long. V dropped 6 bases and J dropped 1 base, with 13 bases sitting between them. The germline V gene has CDR1 WSHSY and CDR2 SAAADI. The CDR3 DNA sequence: TGCGCCAGCAGGGCTTGGGACGAATCCTACGAGCAGTACTTC. This codes for CASRAWDESYEQYF.